This T cell receptor beta chain was identified during a study of blood T cells in healthy people across ages. Total RNA extracted from each sample amounted to at least 5.5 micrograms. Per the germline V gene, CDR1 is SGHVS and CDR2 is FQNEAQ. The CDR3 is 11 residues long. V lost 4 bases and J 6 bases, leaving 7 bases between the germline ends. Then a second PCR, running roughly 7 to 11 cycles, was carried out with a sample-barcoded 5' primer and a J-beta primer mix. Each CDR3 protein gets one entry after TCRdb re-called the 5' RACE reads with MiXCR. Altogether roughly 800,000 distinct CDR3 sequences are present, 25% being singletons, with the ten largest covering 9.4%. The data also belong to a second study, concerning T cells of mothers and their children. According to that study: The study sampled three healthy Caucasian mothers and their six children. It was observed that no persistent microchimeric T cell clones could be detected.

This receptor was identified in a boy aged 5-17 years in good health. The chain links TRBV7-8 to TRBJ2-7; D is unclear. Sequencing was performed on blood. The CDR3 spells CASSSSFEQYF. The CDR3 nucleotides read TGTGCCAGCAGCTCATCTTTCGAGCAGTACTTC.